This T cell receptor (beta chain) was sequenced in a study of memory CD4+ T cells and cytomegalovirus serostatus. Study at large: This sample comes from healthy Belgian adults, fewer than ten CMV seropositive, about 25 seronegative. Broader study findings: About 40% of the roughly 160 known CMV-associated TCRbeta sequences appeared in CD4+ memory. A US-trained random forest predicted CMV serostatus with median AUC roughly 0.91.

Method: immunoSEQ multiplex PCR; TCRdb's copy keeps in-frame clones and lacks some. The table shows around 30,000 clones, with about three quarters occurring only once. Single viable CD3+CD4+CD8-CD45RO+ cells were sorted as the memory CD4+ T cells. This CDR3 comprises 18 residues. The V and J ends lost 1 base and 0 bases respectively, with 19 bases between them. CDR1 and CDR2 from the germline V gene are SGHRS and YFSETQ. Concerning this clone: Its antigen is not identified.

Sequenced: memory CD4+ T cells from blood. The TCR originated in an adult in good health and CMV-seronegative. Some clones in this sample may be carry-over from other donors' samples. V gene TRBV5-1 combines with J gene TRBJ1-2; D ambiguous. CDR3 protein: CASSLRQATVLANYGYTF. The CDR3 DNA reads TGCGCCAGCAGCTTGCGCCAGGCAACTGTTTTAGCTAACTATGGCTACACCTTC. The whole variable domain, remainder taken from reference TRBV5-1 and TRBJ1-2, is KAGVTQTPRYLIKTRGQQVTLSCSPISGHRSVSWYQQTPGQGLQFLFEYFSETQRNKGNFPGRFSGRQFSNSRSEMNVSTLELGDSALYLCASSLRQATVLANYGYTFGSGTRLTVV.